Listed here are 9 T cell receptor beta chains from one sample, sequenced in a study of blood T cell repertoires in COVID-19. Profiling relied on immunoSEQ multiplex PCR, and the TCRdb table lists in-frame clones only, not all of them. The data contain 200,000 to 250,000 clones, 65% to 90% of them singletons. The specimen sequenced was peripheral blood. All receptors come from a woman between 50 and 59 years old with acute or convalescent COVID-19.

This clone was found a few times. Other DNA sequences from this sample encode an identical CDR3 as well. This chain links TRBV7-9 with TRBJ1-1; no clear D. The germline V gene has CDR1 SEHNR and CDR2 FQNEAQ (reference sequence). V was trimmed by 5 bases and J by 1 base, leaving 2 bases between them. This CDR3 has 11 amino acids. CDR3 sequence: CASSRNTEAFF. The CDR3 DNA reads as TGTGCCAGCAGCCGGAACACTGAAGCTTTCTTT. The variable domain in full, completed from reference TRBV7-9 and TRBJ1-1, reads DTGVSQNPRHKITKRGQNVTFRCDPISEHNRLYWYRQTLGQGPEFLTYFQNEAQLEKSRLLSDRFSAERPKGSFSTLEIQRTEQGDSAMYLCASSRNTEAFFGQGTRLTVV.

This chain uses TRBV12-3 or TRBV12-4 with TRBJ1-1, with D perhaps TRBD1 (5 bases). V lost 7 bases to trimming and J lost 4 bases, with 13 bases between them. This CDR3 comprises 13 residues. The CDR3: CASKHGGGTEAFF. CDR3 DNA sequence: TGTGCCAGCAAACACGGGGGTGGCACTGAAGCTTTCTTT.

V is TRBV5-6 and J is TRBJ2-6, with 9 bases lining up with TRBD1. J was trimmed by 1 base and V by 3 bases; bases with no gene match: 5. CDR1 SGHDT and CDR2 YYEEEE come from the germline V gene. The CDR3 totals 17 residues. This chain's CDR3 is CASSWGQGVSGANVLTF. For the CDR3, the DNA is TGTGCCAGCAGCTGGGGACAGGGTGTTTCTGGGGCCAACGTCCTGACTTTC.

V and J are TRBV7-9 and TRBJ2-7, with D perhaps TRBD2 (5 bases). This CDR3 is built from 14 residues. The germline V and J ends were trimmed by 2 bases and 1 base, with 9 bases remaining between them. From germline, CDR1 is SEHNR and CDR2 FQNEAQ (reference sequence). CDR3 protein: CASSLRGPSYEQYF. CDR3 DNA sequence: TGTGCCAGCAGCTTACGAGGGCCGTCCTACGAGCAGTACTTC.

CDR3 loop: CAWRIVGGSTEAFF. As DNA, the CDR3 is TGTGCCTGGAGGATCGTCGGGGGGTCCACTGAAGCTTTCTTT. J is TRBJ1-1 and V is TRBV30, with a weak D call TRBD1 (5 bases). The V gene's germline CDR1 is GTSNPN and CDR2 SVGIG (reference sequence). This CDR3 is 14 amino acids long. Trimming took 3 bases from V and 4 from J, leaving 15 bases between them.

CDR3 in DNA: TGTGCCAGCTCACCAGCAAGGGACAGTCGCTATGGCTACACCTTC. As protein: CASSPARDSRYGYTF. The chain carries TRBV18 and TRBJ1-2; TRBD1 agrees at 7 bases. CDR3 length: 15 residues. V lost 2 bases to trimming and J lost 4 bases; unmatched junction nucleotides: 7. Germline V gene lookup returns CDR1 KGHSH and CDR2 LQKENI.

There are a few counts of this clone. The chain carries TRBV13 and TRBJ1-1; 7 bases line up with TRBD1. The CDR3 has 15 amino acids. V was clipped by 5 bases and J by 5 bases; unmatched bases: 11. Germline V gene sequence: CDR1 PRHDT, CDR2 FYEKMQ (reference sequence). CDR3 region: CASSLMLGGYTEAFF. The DNA for the CDR3 is TGTGCCAGCAGCCTCATGTTAGGGGGCTATACTGAAGCTTTCTTT. Looking up the rest from reference TRBV13 and TRBJ1-1 gives the full variable domain: AAGVIQSPRHLIKEKRETATLKCYPIPRHDTVYWYQQGPGQDPQFLISFYEKMQSDKGSIPDRFSAQQFSDYHSELNMSSLELGDSALYFCASSLMLGGYTEAFFGQGTRLTVV.

V and J are TRBV11-1 and TRBJ1-4; D uncertain. The CDR3 sequence is 15 residues long. V shed 6 bases and J shed 3 bases, with 14 bases lying between them. CDR1 and CDR2 (germline): SGHAT, FQDESV (reference sequence). Here the CDR3 reads CASRPGRAANEKLFF. CDR3 DNA sequence: TGTGCCAGCAGACCGGGGAGGGCAGCTAATGAAAAACTGTTTTTT.

This chain links TRBV14 with TRBJ2-7; TRBD2 is a possible D gene (5 bases). Germline CDR1 reads SGHDN; CDR2 reads FVKESK. V was cut by 4 bases and J by 4 bases, with 8 bases left in between. The CDR3 length is 12 residues. The CDR3 bases are TGTGCCAGCAGCCGCGAGGGTTACGAGCAGTACTTC. Protein: CASSREGYEQYF.